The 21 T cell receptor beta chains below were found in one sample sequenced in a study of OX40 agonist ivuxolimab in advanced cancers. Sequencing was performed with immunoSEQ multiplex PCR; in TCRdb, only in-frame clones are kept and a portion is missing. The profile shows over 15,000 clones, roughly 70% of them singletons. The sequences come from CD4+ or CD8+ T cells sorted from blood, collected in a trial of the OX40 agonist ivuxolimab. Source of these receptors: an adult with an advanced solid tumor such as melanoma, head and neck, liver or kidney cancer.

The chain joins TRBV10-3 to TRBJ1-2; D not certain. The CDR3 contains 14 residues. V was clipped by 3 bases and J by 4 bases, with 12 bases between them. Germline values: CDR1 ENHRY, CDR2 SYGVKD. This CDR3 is CAISDMDSSYGYTF. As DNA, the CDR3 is TGTGCCATCAGTGACATGGACTCCAGCTATGGCTACACCTTC.

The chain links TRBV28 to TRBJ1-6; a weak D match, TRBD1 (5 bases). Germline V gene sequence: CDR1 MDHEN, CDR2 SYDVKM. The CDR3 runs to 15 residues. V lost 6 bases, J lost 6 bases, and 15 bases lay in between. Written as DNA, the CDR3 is TGTGCCAGCAGGATAGGGGCAGCCTCTAATTCACCCCTCCACTTT. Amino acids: CASRIGAASNSPLHF.

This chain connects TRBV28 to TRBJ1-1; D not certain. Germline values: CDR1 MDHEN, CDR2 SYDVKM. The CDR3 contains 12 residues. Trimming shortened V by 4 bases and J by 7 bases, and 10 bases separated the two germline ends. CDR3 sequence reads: CASSWNGIEAFF. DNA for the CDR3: TGTGCCAGCAGTTGGAACGGGATTGAAGCTTTCTTT.

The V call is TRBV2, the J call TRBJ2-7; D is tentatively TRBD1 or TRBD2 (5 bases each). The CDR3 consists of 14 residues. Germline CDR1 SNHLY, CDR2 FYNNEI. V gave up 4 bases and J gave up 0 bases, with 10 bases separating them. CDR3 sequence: CASSGGRLSYEQYF. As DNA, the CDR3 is TGTGCCAGCAGTGGGGGACGGCTCTCCTACGAGCAGTACTTC.

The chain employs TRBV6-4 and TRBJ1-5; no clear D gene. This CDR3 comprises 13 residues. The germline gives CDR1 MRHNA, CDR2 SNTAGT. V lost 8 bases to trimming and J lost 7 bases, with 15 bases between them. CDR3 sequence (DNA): TGTGCCAGCTCTACTGCTGCGGGGCAGCCCCAGCATTTT. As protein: CASSTAAGQPQHF.

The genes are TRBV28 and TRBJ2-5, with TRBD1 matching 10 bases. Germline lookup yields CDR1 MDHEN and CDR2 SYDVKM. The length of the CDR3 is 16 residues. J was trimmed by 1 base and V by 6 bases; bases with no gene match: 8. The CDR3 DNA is TGTGCCAGCAGCTCTGACAGGGGGCAGGTCCAAGAGACCCAGTACTTC. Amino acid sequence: CASSSDRGQVQETQYF.

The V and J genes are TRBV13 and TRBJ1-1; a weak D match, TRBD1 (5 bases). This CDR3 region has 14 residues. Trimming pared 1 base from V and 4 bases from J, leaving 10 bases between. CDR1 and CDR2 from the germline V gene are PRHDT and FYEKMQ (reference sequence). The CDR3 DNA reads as TGTGCCAGCAGCTTAGTTGGGGCCCTCACTGAAGCTTTCTTT. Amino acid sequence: CASSLVGALTEAFF.

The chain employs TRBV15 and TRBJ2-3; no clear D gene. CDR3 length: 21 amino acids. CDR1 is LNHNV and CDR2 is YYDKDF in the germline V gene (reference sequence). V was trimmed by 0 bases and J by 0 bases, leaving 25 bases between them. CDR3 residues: CATSRDWAPQNAETSTDTQYF. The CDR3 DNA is TGTGCCACCAGCAGAGATTGGGCCCCCCAAAACGCAGAGACTAGCACAGATACGCAGTATTTT.

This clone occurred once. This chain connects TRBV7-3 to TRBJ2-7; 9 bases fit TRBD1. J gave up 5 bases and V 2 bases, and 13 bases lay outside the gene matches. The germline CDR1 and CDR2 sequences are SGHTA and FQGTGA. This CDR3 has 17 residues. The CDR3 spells CASSLEDGGQGADEQYF. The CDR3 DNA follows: TGTGCCAGCAGCTTAGAGGACGGGGGACAGGGTGCGGACGAGCAGTACTTC.

CDR3 amino acids: CAISELGSLASTDNEQFF. For the CDR3, the DNA is TGTGCCATCAGTGAATTAGGCAGTCTCGCTTCAACAGACAATGAGCAGTTCTTC. The rearrangement links TRBV10-3 to TRBJ2-1; D call uncertain. Trimming pared 3 bases from V and 5 bases from J, leaving 23 bases between. Germline-derived CDR1 and CDR2 are ENHRY and SYGVKD. CDR3 length: 18 amino acids.

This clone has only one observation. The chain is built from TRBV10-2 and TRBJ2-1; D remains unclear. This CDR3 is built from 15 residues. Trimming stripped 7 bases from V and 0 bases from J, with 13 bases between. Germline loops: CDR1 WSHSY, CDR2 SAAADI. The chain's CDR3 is CASTEGLLSYNEQFF. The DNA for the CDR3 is TGCGCCAGCACCGAAGGGCTACTCTCCTACAATGAGCAGTTCTTC.

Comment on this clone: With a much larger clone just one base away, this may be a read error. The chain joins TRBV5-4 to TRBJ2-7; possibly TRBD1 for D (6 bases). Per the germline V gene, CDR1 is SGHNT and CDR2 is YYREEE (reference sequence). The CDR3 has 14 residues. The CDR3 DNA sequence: TGTGTCAGCAGCCCTGCGGACAGTTCCTACGAGCAGTACTTC. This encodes CVSSPADSSYEQYF.

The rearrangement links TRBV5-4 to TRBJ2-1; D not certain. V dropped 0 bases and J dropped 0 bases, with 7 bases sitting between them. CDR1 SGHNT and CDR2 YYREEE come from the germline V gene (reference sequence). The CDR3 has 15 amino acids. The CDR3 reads CASSLAEYSYNEQFF. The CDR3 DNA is TGTGCCAGCAGCTTGGCCGAGTACTCCTACAATGAGCAGTTCTTC.

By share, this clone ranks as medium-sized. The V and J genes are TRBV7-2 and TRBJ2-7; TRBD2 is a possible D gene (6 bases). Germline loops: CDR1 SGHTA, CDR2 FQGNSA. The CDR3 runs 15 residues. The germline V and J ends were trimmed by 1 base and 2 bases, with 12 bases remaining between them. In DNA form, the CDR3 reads TGTGCCAGCAGCTTAGGGGGCGGGGTCGCCTACGAGCAGTACTTC. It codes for CASSLGGGVAYEQYF. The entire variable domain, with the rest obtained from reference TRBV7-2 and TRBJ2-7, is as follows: GAGVSQSPSNKVTEKGKDVELRCDPISGHTALYWYRQSLGQGLEFLIYFQGNSAPDKSGLPSDRFSAERTGGSVSTLTIQRTQQEDSAVYLCASSLGGGVAYEQYFGPGTRLTVT.

CDR3 sequence: CASSFTGVGEQYF. As DNA, the CDR3 is TGTGCCAGCAGCTTTACAGGGGTTGGCGAGCAGTACTTC. This chain uses TRBV5-8 with TRBJ2-5; 7 bases agree with TRBD1. The J call is doubtful: the DNA matches TRBJ2-7 better. CDR1 is SGHTS, CDR2 YDEGEE, per germline. This CDR3 is 13 amino acids long.

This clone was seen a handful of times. In DNA form, the CDR3 reads TGCGCCAGCAGCCAGGACCAGACTCTAACCTACGAGCAGTACTTC. This sequence encodes CASSQDQTLTYEQYF. This chain uses TRBV4-1 with TRBJ2-7; D is ambiguous. CDR3 length: 15 amino acids. Germline V gene sequence: CDR1 MGHRA, CDR2 YSYEKL. Trimming took off 3 bases at V and 2 bases at J, with 14 bases between the two ends.

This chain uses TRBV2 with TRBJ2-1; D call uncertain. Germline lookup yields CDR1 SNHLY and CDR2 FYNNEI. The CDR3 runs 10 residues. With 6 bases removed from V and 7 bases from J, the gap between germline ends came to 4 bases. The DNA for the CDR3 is TGTGCCAGCAGGGGGAATGAGCAGTTCTTC. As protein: CASRGNEQFF.

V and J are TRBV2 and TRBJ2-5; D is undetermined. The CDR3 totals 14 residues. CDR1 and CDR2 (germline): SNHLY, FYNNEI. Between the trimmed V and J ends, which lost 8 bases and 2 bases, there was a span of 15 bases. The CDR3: CASGVVVGQETQYF. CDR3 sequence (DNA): TGTGCCAGCGGGGTGGTGGTGGGTCAAGAGACCCAGTACTTC. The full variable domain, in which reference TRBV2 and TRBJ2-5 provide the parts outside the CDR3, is EPEVTQTPSHQVTQMGQEVILRCVPISNHLYFYWYRQILGQKVEFLVSFYNNEISEKSEIFDDQFSVERPDGSNFTLKIRSTKLEDSAMYFCASGVVVGQETQYFGPGTRLLVL.

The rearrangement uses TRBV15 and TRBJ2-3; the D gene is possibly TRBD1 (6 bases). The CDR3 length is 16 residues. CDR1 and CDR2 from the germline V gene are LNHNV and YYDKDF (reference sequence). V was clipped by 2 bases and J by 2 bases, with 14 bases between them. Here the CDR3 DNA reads TGTGCCACCAGCAGACCGGGACAAGACATCACAGATACGCAGTATTTT. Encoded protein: CATSRPGQDITDTQYF.

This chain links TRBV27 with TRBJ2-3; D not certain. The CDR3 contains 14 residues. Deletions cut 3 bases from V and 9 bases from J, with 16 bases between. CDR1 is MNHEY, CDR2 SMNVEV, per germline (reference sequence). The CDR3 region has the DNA TGTGCCAGCAGTTTTCTGATAGAAGGAGAGACGCAGTATTTT. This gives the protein CASSFLIEGETQYF.

The CDR3 DNA follows: TGTGCCAGCAGCCCTCCGCGGTACCAAGAGACCCAGTACTTC. Its translation: CASSPPRYQETQYF. V and J are TRBV6-6 and TRBJ2-5; D call uncertain. The CDR3 sequence is 14 residues long. Trimming stripped 6 bases from V and 0 bases from J, with 11 bases between. Germline CDR1 and CDR2: MNHNY and SVGAGI (reference sequence).